This T cell receptor beta chain was documented in a study of cytomegalovirus exposure and HLA in healthy donors. The PCR was carried out with 60 Vbeta primers and 13 Jbeta primers. Per the authors' pipeline: An analysis performed later counted 72 million or so unique TCR beta chains (approximately 10 million of them shared). Profiled with immunoSEQ multiplex PCR; TCRdb holds only in-frame clones, not every one. V and J calls and clone size follow that table, whereas D and trimming were derived from the DNA. The sample shows 130,000 or so clones, around 90% of them seen only once. The length of the CDR3 is 15 residues. Per the germline V gene, CDR1 is SSHAT and CDR2 is FNYEAQ (reference sequence). Trimming left V 2 bases short and J 0 bases short, with 9 bases between. Concerning this clone: What it recognizes is unknown.

Whole-study findings and limits: TCR beta V segments were, for the most part, productive about 87% or about 30% of the time in an earlier analysis.

Nominally healthy donors provided the samples, though records likely missed some immune exposures. The rearrangement joins TRBV7-7 to TRBJ2-3; D not certain. The sequence came from a woman aged 40 to 50 in good health and CMV-seronegative. Material: PBMCs. Here the CDR3 DNA reads TGTGCCAGCAGCTTAATCGGCGGAAGCACAGATACGCAGTATTTT. Encoded protein: CASSLIGGSTDTQYF.